This T cell receptor beta chain was recovered during a study of blood T cells in healthy people across ages. V lost 4 bases, J lost 0 bases, and 8 bases stayed unmatched. The CDR3 contains 18 residues. Germline assignment: CDR1 MNHEY and CDR2 SVGEGT. Using a J-beta primer mix together with a sample-barcoded 5' primer, a second PCR was run for roughly 6 to 12 cycles. Via MiXCR, TCRdb re-called the 5' RACE reads, giving one row per CDR3 protein. The sample yields about 640,000 distinct CDR3 sequences, roughly 41% seen once. Sample: blood. The rearrangement joins TRBV6-2 or TRBV6-3 to TRBJ2-1; 11 positions match TRBD2. The TCR comes from a man older than 75 in good health. CDR3: CASSSRTSGPSSYNEQFF. The CDR3 coding sequence is TGTGCCAGCAGTTCCCGGACTAGCGGGCCTAGCTCCTACAATGAGCAGTTCTTC.